The clone carrying this TCR beta chain occurred a few times. Antigen specificity is unknown. This sample was included in a study of vaccination and CD4 T cells after COVID-19. Overall study context: At a median around 100 days (range 35 to 161) after diagnosis, post-COVID samples were drawn. Timing of post-vaccine sample collection was a median around 75 days after dose two, with a range of 14 to 241. Overlapping SARS-CoV-2, HCoV-NL63, HCoV-OC43 and HCoV-229E spike peptides stimulated the cells.

Germline lookup yields CDR1 MDHEN and CDR2 SYDVKM. With V trimmed by 2 bases and J by 2 bases, 3 bases remained unmatched. The CDR3 extends over 14 amino acids. Treatment indicated: approximately 9-day PBMC culture with coronavirus spike peptide pools or control peptides (ViraFEST assay). Expanded clonotypes were found by TCR sequencing after peptide-pool stimulation (ViraFEST). Sequence data for DNA of cultured CD4+ T cells were generated by the Oncomine TCR Beta short-read assay. TCRdb redid the calling of the PCR reads with MiXCR, one entry per CDR3 protein. The profile covers about 13,000 distinct CDR3 sequences, with about 47% appearing a single time and under 20% taken by the ten largest.

The sample consisted of CD4+ T cells from blood, cultured in vitro. The rearrangement joins TRBV28 to TRBJ2-7, with 7 bases identical to TRBD2. The sequence was collected from a human donor who had recovered from COVID-19. DNA of the CDR3: TGTGCCAGCAGTTTACGGGGACTACCCTACGAGCAGTACTTC. Residues: CASSLRGLPYEQYF.